Below, 20 T cell receptor beta chains from the same sample are listed, as sequenced in a study of blood T cell repertoires in COVID-19. Libraries were prepared by immunoSEQ multiplex PCR; TCRdb keeps only in-frame clonotypes and omits some of them. Among over 200,000 clones listed, roughly 90% were seen once. Specimen: peripheral blood. The receptors were gathered from a human donor in a cohort sampled during active COVID-19.

The chain uses TRBV4-1 and TRBJ2-1, with TRBD2 as a possible D gene (6 bases). With 0 bases removed from V and 10 bases from J, the gap between germline ends came to 16 bases. Germline assignment: CDR1 MGHRA and CDR2 YSYEKL. CDR3 length: 15 residues. As DNA, the CDR3 is TGCGCCAGCAGCCAAGAAGGCACTCCTCGGGGGGAGCAGTTCTTC. Its protein product is CASSQEGTPRGEQFF.

The DNA of the CDR3 is TGTGCCAGCTCCCGGTTCGGGGGTGAAAAGGCGAACACTGAAGCTTTCTTT. It yields the protein CASSRFGGEKANTEAFF. The genes are TRBV18 and TRBJ1-1; possibly TRBD1 for D (5 bases). The CDR3 is 17 residues long. Between the trimmed V and J ends, which lost 6 bases and 1 base, there was a span of 21 bases. In germline, CDR1 is KGHSH, CDR2 LQKENI.

The chain couples TRBV24-1 to TRBJ1-5; D is ambiguous. Germline CDR1 reads KGHDR; CDR2 reads SFDVKD. The V end lost 2 bases, the J end lost 4 bases, and 5 bases lay between the germline ends. The CDR3 spans 13 residues. The CDR3 DNA follows: TGTGCCACCAGTGATTCGGGGAATCAGCCCCAGCATTTT. The encoded protein is CATSDSGNQPQHF.

The V gene is TRBV23-1, the J gene TRBJ2-7, with D possibly being TRBD1 (6 bases). TRBV23-1 is noted as an ORF with a role that remains uncertain. The CDR3 totals 17 residues. V gave up 7 bases and J gave up 0 bases, with 22 bases separating them. Written as DNA, the CDR3 is TGCGCCAGCACTTTTGTAGTGGCAGGGGTAGGCTCCTACGAGCAGTACTTC. This sequence encodes CASTFVVAGVGSYEQYF.

This clone was seen only once. The chain combines TRBV11-2 with TRBJ2-7; 13 bases are shared with TRBD2. Looked up from germline, CDR1 is SGHAT and CDR2 is FQNNGV. The CDR3 contains 19 residues. J gave up 3 bases and V 5 bases, and 16 bases lay outside the gene matches. The CDR3 sequence is CASSTRGLAGAREGYEQYF. The CDR3 region has the DNA TGTGCCAGCAGCACCCGCGGACTAGCGGGAGCCCGTGAGGGCTACGAGCAGTACTTC.

This chain's CDR3 is CASSLGGSTGYTF. The CDR3 DNA reads TGTGCCAGCAGCTTAGGAGGGTCTACTGGCTACACCTTC. The chain couples TRBV11-1 to TRBJ1-2; no definite D call. The CDR3 length is 13 residues. Per the germline V gene, CDR1 is SGHAT and CDR2 is FQDESV (reference sequence). The ends were cut back, 1 base at V and 7 bases at J, with 10 bases in the middle.

The chain joins TRBV27 to TRBJ1-2; D might be TRBD1 (5 bases). The CDR3 extends over 14 amino acids. V gave up 4 bases and J gave up 1 base, with 10 bases separating them. Germline CDR1 reads MNHEY; CDR2 reads SMNVEV (reference sequence). As DNA, the CDR3 is TGTGCCAGCAGTTCGACAGCTTATAACTATGGCTACACCTTC. This codes for CASSSTAYNYGYTF.

The rearrangement joins TRBV6-6 to TRBJ1-4, with a tentative D call TRBD1 (6 bases). The CDR3 is made up of 14 amino acids. V lost 0 bases, J lost 6 bases, and 8 bases lay in between. Germline CDR1 MNHNY, CDR2 SVGAGI (reference sequence). CDR3 nucleotides: TGTGCCAGCAGTTACTCACACAGGGATGAAAAACTGTTTTTT. The encoded protein is CASSYSHRDEKLFF.

The chain carries TRBV4-3 and TRBJ2-7, with TRBD2 matching 14 bases. Trimming cost V 2 bases and J 3 bases; bases outside gene matches: 15. The CDR3 is 20 residues long. Per the germline V gene, CDR1 is LGHNA and CDR2 is YSLEER. In nucleotides, the CDR3 is TGCGCCAGCAGCCAAAGATTACCGGGACTAGCGGGAGAGGAGGTCTACGAGCAGTACTTC. It codes for CASSQRLPGLAGEEVYEQYF.

The chain has TRBV18 and TRBJ1-1, with 9 positions matching TRBD1. This CDR3 spans 13 amino acids. V was clipped by 3 bases and J by 6 bases; unmatched bases: 2. Germline V gives CDR1 KGHSH, CDR2 LQKENI. This CDR3 reads CASSPTGGSEAFF. CDR3 sequence (DNA): TGTGCCAGCTCACCTACAGGGGGCTCTGAAGCTTTCTTT.

This chain links TRBV4-2 with TRBJ2-7; D is possibly TRBD2 (7 bases). With 0 bases removed from V and 3 bases from J, the gap between germline ends came to 21 bases. CDR3 length: 18 amino acids. Germline V gives CDR1 LGHNA, CDR2 YNFKEQ. The CDR3 DNA reads TGTGCCAGCAGCCAAGAAGGGAGGGCAGGGGCGGTAATCTACGAGCAGTACTTC. Its protein product is CASSQEGRAGAVIYEQYF.

This chain links TRBV7-8 with TRBJ2-7, with D maybe TRBD1 (8 bases). V was pared by 4 bases and J by 5 bases, with 18 bases between. The V gene's germline CDR1 is SGHVS and CDR2 FQNEAQ. The CDR3 consists of 15 residues. CDR3 residues: CASSWSGRTGNEQYF. CDR3 in DNA: TGTGCCAGCAGCTGGTCCGGGAGGACAGGGAACGAGCAGTACTTC.

The chain is built from TRBV9 and TRBJ1-1; 9 nucleotides align to TRBD1. The CDR3 sequence is 15 residues long. Germline assignment: CDR1 SGDLS and CDR2 YYNGEE. The V gene end was trimmed by 3 bases and the J gene end by 4 bases; junction bases not matched to a gene: 7. CDR3 sequence reads: CASSATGGGGTEAFF. The CDR3 DNA is TGTGCCAGCAGCGCGACAGGGGGTGGCGGCACTGAAGCTTTCTTT.

As for this clone: An end of the junction does not agree with germline; a read error may underlie this. The CDR3 here is CASRGVGMNTEAFF. The CDR3 nucleotides are TGCGCGTCCCGAGGCGTTGGAATGAACACTGAAGCTTTCTTT. The chain recombines TRBV6-6 with TRBJ1-1; D uncertain. Germline V gene lookup returns CDR1 MNHNY and CDR2 SVGAGI (reference sequence). The CDR3 contains 14 residues.

The CDR3 bases are TGTGCCAGCAGCCTGGGACAGGGGGCGGGAGATACGCAGTATTTT. Protein product: CASSLGQGAGDTQYF. V usage is TRBV5-6 and J usage is TRBJ2-3; 12 bases line up with TRBD1. The junction had 5 bases not matched to a gene; V was cut back by 4 bases and J by 5 bases. The germline CDR1 and CDR2 sequences are SGHDT and YYEEEE. This CDR3 contains 15 residues.

This chain links TRBV5-1 with TRBJ2-7, with 7 bases aligning to TRBD1. Losses at the gene ends were 5 bases for V and 7 bases for J; bases not matched to a gene: 9. In germline, CDR1 is SGHRS, CDR2 YFSETQ. CDR3 length equals 13 residues. This CDR3 is CASRRTGDNEQYF. In DNA, the CDR3 is TGCGCCAGCAGGAGGACAGGAGACAATGAGCAGTACTTC.

J is TRBJ1-2 and V is TRBV6-5; 7 bases are a match to TRBD1. J gave up 4 bases and V 2 bases, and 10 bases lay outside the gene matches. Germline V gene data show CDR1 as MNHEY and CDR2 as SVGAGI. The CDR3 consists of 16 residues. This CDR3 is CASSYLRQGWGYGYTF. The CDR3 region has the DNA TGTGCCAGCAGTTACCTGAGACAGGGTTGGGGCTATGGCTACACCTTC.

The chain joins TRBV27 to TRBJ1-1; D is possibly TRBD1 (5 bases). Germline V lookup: CDR1 MNHEY, CDR2 SMNVEV (reference sequence). This CDR3 spans 13 amino acids. Between the trimmed V and J ends, which lost 4 bases and 0 bases, there was a span of 6 bases. The CDR3 sequence is CASSWGVNTEAFF. Written as DNA, the CDR3 is TGTGCCAGCAGTTGGGGGGTGAACACTGAAGCTTTCTTT.

The chain employs TRBV28 and TRBJ1-2, with 9 bases identical to TRBD1. The ends lost 5 bases at V and 7 bases at J; junction bases unmatched: 11. The germline V gene has CDR1 MDHEN and CDR2 SYDVKM. CDR3 length: 15 amino acids. This CDR3 is CASSPNRGLRTGYTF. The CDR3 DNA reads as TGTGCCAGCAGTCCTAACAGGGGGCTCCGTACTGGCTACACCTTC.

The rearrangement joins TRBV27 to TRBJ2-2; D may be TRBD1 (6 bases). Germline-derived CDR1 and CDR2 are MNHEY and SMNVEV (reference sequence). CDR3 size: 17 residues. V was shortened by 8 bases and J by 2 bases, with 21 bases between the two germline ends. The CDR3 sequence is CASLYKVSGANTGELFF. In nucleotides, the CDR3 is TGTGCCAGCCTGTATAAGGTTTCAGGGGCCAACACCGGGGAGCTGTTTTTT.